The clone carrying this T cell receptor (beta chain) was recorded at least ten times. Its antigen is still unknown. V lost 4 bases and J 3 bases, leaving 10 bases between the germline ends. Germline-derived CDR1 and CDR2 are SNHLY and FYNNEI. This CDR3 spans 13 amino acids. Each donor who had ophthalmopathy showed moderate-to-severe activity, a CAS of ≥3, a NOSPECS of ≥4, and a duration under 3 months. This record belongs to a study of Graves' ophthalmopathy and Graves' hyperthyroidism. As the template, RNA transcripts were used to amplify TCR beta CDR3 regions. Second-round multiplex PCR came after a first-round RT-PCR that employed HTBI primers. TCRdb re-derived calls from the multiplex PCR reads in MiXCR, one entry per CDR3 protein. The table records about 500,000 distinct CDR3 sequences, around 14% of them present only once. Study findings and constraints: Most thyroid-expanded clonotypes exceeding 0.001 frequency were also found in blood.

The sequenced sample consisted of blood. The sequence was collected from a woman aged 25-40 years with Graves' ophthalmopathy. The chain employs TRBV2 and TRBJ2-7; D gene ambiguous. In DNA form, the CDR3 reads TGTGCCAGCAGTGTTAACCCTCGCTACGAGCAGTACTTC. This codes for CASSVNPRYEQYF.